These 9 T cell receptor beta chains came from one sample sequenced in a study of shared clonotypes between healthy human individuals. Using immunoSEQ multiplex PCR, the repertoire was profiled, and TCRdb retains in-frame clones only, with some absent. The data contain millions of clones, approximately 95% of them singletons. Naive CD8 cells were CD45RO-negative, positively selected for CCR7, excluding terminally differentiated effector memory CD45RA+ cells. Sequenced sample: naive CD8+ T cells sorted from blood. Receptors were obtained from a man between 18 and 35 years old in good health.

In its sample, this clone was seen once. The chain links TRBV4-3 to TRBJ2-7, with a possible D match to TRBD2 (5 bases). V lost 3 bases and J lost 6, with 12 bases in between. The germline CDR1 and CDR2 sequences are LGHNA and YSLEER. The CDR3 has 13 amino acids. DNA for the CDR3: TGCGCCAGCAGCCACCCCGACTACAGCGAGCAGTACTTC. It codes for CASSHPDYSEQYF.

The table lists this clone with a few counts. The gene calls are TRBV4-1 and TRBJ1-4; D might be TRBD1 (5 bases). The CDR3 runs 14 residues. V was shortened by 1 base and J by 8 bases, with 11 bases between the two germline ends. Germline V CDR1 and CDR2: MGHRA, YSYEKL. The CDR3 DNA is TGCGCCAGCAGCCAAGGAGGGGTAGGGGAAAAACTGTTTTTT. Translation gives CASSQGGVGEKLFF.

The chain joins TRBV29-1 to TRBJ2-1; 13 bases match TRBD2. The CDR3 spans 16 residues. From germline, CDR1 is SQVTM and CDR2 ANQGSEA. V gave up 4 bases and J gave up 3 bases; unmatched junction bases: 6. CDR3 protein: CSVGGTSGADYNEQFF. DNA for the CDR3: TGCAGCGTTGGGGGGACTAGCGGGGCAGACTACAATGAGCAGTTCTTC.

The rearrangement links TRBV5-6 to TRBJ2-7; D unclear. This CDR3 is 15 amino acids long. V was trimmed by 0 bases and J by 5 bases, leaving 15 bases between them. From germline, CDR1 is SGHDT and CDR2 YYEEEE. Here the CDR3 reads CASSLAETARDEQYF. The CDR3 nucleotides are TGTGCCAGCAGCTTGGCAGAAACGGCTAGGGACGAGCAGTACTTC.

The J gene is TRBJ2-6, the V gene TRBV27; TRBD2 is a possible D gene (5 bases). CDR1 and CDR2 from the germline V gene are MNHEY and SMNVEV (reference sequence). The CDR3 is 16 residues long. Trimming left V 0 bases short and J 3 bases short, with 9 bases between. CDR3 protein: CASSLSAGFGANVLTF. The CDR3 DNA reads TGTGCCAGCAGTTTATCCGCGGGTTTTGGGGCCAACGTCCTGACTTTC. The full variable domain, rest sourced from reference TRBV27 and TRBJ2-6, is EAQVTQNPRYLITVTGKKLTVTCSQNMNHEYMSWYRQDPGLGLRQIYYSMNVEVTDKGDVPEGYKVSRKEKRNFPLILESPSPNQTSLYFCASSLSAGFGANVLTFGAGSRLTVL.

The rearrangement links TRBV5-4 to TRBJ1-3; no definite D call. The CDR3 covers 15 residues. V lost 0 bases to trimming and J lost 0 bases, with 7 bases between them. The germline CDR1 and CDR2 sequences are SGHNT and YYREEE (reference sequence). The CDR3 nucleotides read TGTGCCAGCAGCTTGGACGCGTACTCTGGAAACACCATATATTTT. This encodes CASSLDAYSGNTIYF.

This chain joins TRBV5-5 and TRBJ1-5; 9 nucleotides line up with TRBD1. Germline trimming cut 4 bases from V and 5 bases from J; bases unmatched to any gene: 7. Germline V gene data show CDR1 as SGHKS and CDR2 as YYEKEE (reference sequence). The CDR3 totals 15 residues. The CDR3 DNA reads TGTGCCAGCAGCCTCACAGGGGGCGCGGATCAGCCCCAGCATTTT. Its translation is CASSLTGGADQPQHF.

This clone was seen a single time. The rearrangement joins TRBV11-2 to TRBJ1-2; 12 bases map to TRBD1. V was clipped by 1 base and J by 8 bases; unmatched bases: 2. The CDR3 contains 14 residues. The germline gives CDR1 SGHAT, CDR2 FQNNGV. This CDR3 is CASSLGGTGGGYTF. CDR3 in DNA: TGTGCCAGCAGCTTAGGTGGGACAGGGGGCGGCTACACCTTC.

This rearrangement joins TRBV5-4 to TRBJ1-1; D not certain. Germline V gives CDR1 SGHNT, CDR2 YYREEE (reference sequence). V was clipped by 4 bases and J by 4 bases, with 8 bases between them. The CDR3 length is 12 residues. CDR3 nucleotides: TGTGCCAGCAGCCAGGTGGCCACTGAAGCTTTCTTT. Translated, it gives CASSQVATEAFF. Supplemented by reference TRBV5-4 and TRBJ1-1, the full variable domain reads ETGVTQSPTHLIKTRGQQVTLRCSSQSGHNTVSWYQQALGQGPQFIFQYYREEENGRGNFPPRFSGLQFPNYSSELNVNALELDDSALYLCASSQVATEAFFGQGTRLTVV.